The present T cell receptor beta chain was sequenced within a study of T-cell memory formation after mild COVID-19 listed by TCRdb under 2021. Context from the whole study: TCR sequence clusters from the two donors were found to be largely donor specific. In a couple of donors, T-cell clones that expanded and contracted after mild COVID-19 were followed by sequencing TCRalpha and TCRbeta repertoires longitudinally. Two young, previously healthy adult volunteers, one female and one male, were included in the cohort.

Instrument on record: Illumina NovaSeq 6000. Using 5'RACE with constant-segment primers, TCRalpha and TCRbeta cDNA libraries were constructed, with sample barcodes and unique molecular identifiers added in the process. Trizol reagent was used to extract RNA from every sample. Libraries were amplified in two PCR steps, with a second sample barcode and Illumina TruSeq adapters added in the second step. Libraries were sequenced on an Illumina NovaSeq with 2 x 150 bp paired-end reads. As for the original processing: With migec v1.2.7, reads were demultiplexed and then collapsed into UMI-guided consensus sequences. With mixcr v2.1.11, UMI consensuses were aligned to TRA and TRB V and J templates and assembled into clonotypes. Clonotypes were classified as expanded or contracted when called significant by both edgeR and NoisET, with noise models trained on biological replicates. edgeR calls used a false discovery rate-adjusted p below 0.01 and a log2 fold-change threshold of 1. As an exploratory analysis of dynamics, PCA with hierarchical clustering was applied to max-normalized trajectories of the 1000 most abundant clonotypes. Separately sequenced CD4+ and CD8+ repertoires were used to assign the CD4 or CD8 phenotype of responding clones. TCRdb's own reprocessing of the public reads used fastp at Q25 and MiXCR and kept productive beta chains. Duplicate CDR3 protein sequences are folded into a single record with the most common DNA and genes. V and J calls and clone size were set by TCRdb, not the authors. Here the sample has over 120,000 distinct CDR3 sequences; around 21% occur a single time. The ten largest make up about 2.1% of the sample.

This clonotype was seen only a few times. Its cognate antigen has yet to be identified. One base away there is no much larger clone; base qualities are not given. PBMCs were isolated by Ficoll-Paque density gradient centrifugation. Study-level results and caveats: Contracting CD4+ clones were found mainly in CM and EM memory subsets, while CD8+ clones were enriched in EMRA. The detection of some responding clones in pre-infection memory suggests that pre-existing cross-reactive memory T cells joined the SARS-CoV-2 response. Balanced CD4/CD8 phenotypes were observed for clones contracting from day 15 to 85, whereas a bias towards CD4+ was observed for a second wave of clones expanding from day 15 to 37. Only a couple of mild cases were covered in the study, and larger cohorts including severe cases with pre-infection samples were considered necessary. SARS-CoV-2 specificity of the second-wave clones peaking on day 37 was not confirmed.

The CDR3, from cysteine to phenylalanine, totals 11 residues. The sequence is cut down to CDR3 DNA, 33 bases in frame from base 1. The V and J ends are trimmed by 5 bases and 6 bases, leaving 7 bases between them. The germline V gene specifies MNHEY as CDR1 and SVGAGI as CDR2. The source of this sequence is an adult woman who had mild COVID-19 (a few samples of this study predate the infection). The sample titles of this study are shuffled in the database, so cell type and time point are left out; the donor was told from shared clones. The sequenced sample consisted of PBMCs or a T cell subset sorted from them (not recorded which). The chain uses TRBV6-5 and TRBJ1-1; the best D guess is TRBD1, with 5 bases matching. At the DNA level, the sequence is TGTGCCAGCAGTCAAGGGGCTGAAGCTTTCTTT. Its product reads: CASSQGAEAFF.